Given below is one T cell receptor (beta chain) in context. The CDR3 extends over 12 amino acids. Trimming removed 1 base from V and 6 bases from J, with 5 bases in between. Sequencing was performed with immunoSEQ multiplex PCR; in TCRdb, only in-frame clones are kept and a portion is missing. This sample has tens of thousands of clones, with roughly 90% found just once. The entry originates in a study of blood T cell repertoires in COVID-19. Across the study: Both acute and convalescent COVID-19 samples were obtained from the United States, Italy and Spain. Sample material is recorded as cDNA or gDNA derived from T cells, B-cell-depleted T cells, or PBMCs.

The sequence came from a man between 60 and 75 years old with acute or convalescent COVID-19. This chain joins TRBV12-3 or TRBV12-4 and TRBJ2-3; D not certain. The sequenced sample consisted of peripheral blood. CDR3: CASSLVSDTQYF. DNA of the CDR3: TGTGCCAGCAGTTTAGTGTCTGATACGCAGTATTTT.